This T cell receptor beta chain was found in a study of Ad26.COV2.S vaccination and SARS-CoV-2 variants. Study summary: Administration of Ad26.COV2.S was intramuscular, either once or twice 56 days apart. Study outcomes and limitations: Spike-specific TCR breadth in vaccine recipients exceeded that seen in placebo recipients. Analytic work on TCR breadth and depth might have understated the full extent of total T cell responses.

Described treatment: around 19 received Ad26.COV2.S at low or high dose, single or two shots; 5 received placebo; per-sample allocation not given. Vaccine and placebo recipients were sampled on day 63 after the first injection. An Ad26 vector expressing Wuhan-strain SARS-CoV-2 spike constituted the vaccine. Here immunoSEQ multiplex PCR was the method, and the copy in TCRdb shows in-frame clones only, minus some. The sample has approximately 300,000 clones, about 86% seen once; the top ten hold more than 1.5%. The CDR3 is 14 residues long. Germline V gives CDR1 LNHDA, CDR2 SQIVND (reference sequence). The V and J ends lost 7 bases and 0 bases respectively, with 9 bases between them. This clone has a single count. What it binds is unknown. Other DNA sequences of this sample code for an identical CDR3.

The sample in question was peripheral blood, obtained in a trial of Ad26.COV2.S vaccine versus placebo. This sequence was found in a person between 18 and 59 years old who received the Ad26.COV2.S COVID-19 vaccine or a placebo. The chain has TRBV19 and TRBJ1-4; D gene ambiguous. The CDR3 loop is CASTDRATNEKLFF. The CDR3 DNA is TGTGCCAGTACCGACCGTGCAACTAATGAAAAACTGTTTTTT.